This T cell receptor beta chain was sequenced for a study of beta chain features in type 1 diabetes. As every portion of the isolated RNA was reverse transcribed, the sequencing read expressed TCRB transcripts. Assay: immunoSEQ multiplex PCR; the TCRdb copy retains only in-frame clones and omits some. The repertoire holds roughly 370,000 clones, with about 14% as singletons. This clone was found a few times. Its target is not known. Study conclusions and caveats: Within the patient group, naive, central memory and Treg TCRB repertoires appeared more similar to each other than within healthy donors.

CD4+ naive, central memory, regulatory and stem cell-like memory subsets were isolated by sorting on CD45RO/CCR7/CD25/CD127/CD95/CD27. Trimming left V 1 base short and J 0 bases short, with 7 bases between. Germline loops: CDR1 SNHLY, CDR2 FYNNEI. The CDR3 consists of 15 residues. The receptor comes from a man aged 30 to 39 in good health. Sample: naive CD4+ T cells from blood. V is TRBV2 and J is TRBJ1-3; D remains ambiguous. The CDR3 DNA follows: TGTGCCAGCAGTGAAGTAGGGTCCTCTGGAAACACCATATATTTT. Translated: CASSEVGSSGNTIYF. Filled out from reference TRBV2 and TRBJ1-3, the complete variable domain reads EPEVTQTPSHQVTQMGQEVILRCVPISNHLYFYWYRQILGQKVEFLVSFYNNEISEKSEIFDDQFSVERPDGSNFTLKIRSTKLEDSAMYFCASSEVGSSGNTIYFGEGSWLTVV.